The subject of this entry is one T cell receptor beta chain. The antigen remains unidentified. TCRdb itself ran the RT-PCR reads through MiXCR, one entry per CDR3 protein. The sample holds about 520,000 distinct CDR3 sequences, 25% seen once. The data derive from a study of response to subunit inactivated influenza vaccine. Study-wide points: A suggestion made by the authors is that each seasonal influenza vaccination recruits few new T cells.

The CDR3 length is 16 residues. V trimming: 2 bases; J trimming: 5 bases; junction bases outside the gene matches: 8. Germline assignment: CDR1 SEHNR and CDR2 FQNEAQ (reference sequence). This specimen consisted of CD4+ T cells sorted from PBMCs, obtained less than 6 days after vaccination. The sequence was collected from a man between 50 and 59 years old who received an inactivated influenza vaccine. The gene calls are TRBV7-9 and TRBJ2-3, with TRBD2 identical over 9 bases. CDR3 in DNA: TGTGCCAGCAGCTTACGACCAGCGGGGGGTATAGATACGCAGTATTTT. Its translation: CASSLRPAGGIDTQYF.